These 18 T cell receptor beta chains share one sample of origin, sequenced in a study of CD8 T cells in Susac syndrome. Random hexamers were used to reverse transcribe an amount of roughly 0.5 to 1 ug RNA. TCRdb reanalysed the immunoSEQ multiplex PCR reads using MiXCR and keeps one entry per CDR3 protein. The data contain nearly 200,000 distinct CDR3 sequences, about 95% of them singletons. The sample was CD4+ T cells from PBMCs. The receptors derive from a human donor with multiple sclerosis.

As regards this clonotype: One junction end does not reproduce the germline sequence, and a read error may be involved. The chain is built from TRBV7-7 and TRBJ2-4, with D unresolved. The V gene's germline CDR1 is SSHAT and CDR2 FNYEAQ (reference sequence). The CDR3 extends over 15 amino acids. The CDR3 here is CASSLVQLAKNIQYF. CDR3 DNA sequence: TGTGCTAGCAGCTTGGTCCAGCTAGCCAAAAACATTCAGTACTTC.

The chain joins TRBV7-2 to TRBJ2-3; D gene uncertain. V lost 2 bases and J lost 2, with 8 bases in between. The germline CDR1 and CDR2 sequences are SGHTA and FQGNSA. The CDR3 covers 14 residues. CDR3 amino acids: CASSLRAFTDTQYF. The CDR3 DNA reads TGTGCCAGCAGCTTAAGGGCCTTCACAGATACGCAGTATTTT. The whole variable domain, remainder taken from reference TRBV7-2 and TRBJ2-3, is GAGVSQSPSNKVTEKGKDVELRCDPISGHTALYWYRQSLGQGLEFLIYFQGNSAPDKSGLPSDRFSAERTGGSVSTLTIQRTQQEDSAVYLCASSLRAFTDTQYFGPGTRLTVL.

The chain has TRBV18 and TRBJ2-1, with TRBD2 matching over 7 bases. Germline V CDR1 and CDR2: KGHSH, LQKENI. Trimming took 2 bases from V and 7 from J; bases not matched to a gene: 8. The CDR3 has 15 residues. In DNA, the CDR3 is TGTGCCAGCTCACCAGGGGACTACATCACGAATGAGCAGTTCTTC. As protein: CASSPGDYITNEQFF.

This clonotype came up once. This rearrangement joins TRBV7-3 to TRBJ1-1, with 7 bases matching TRBD1. Unmatched junction bases numbered 3, after V lost 7 bases and J lost 1 base. CDR3 size: 13 residues. CDR1 is SGHTA, CDR2 FQGTGA, per germline. For the CDR3, the DNA is TGTGCCAGCACCCGGGACAGGAACACTGAAGCTTTCTTT. Residues: CASTRDRNTEAFF.

The V and J genes are TRBV29-1 and TRBJ2-1; D is unclear. V gave up 4 bases and J gave up 1 base, with 11 bases separating them. This CDR3 has 14 amino acids. Germline CDR1 and CDR2: SQVTM and ANQGSEA. The CDR3 spells CSVGVAVSYNEQFF. The DNA for the CDR3 is TGCAGCGTTGGTGTAGCTGTTTCCTACAATGAGCAGTTCTTC.

The chain employs TRBV3-1 and TRBJ2-5, with a possible D match to TRBD2 (6 bases). The CDR3 covers 15 residues. Germline CDR1 reads LGHDT; CDR2 reads YNNKEL (reference sequence). V was cut by 4 bases and J by 0 bases, with 12 bases left in between. CDR3 region: CASSPRGDYQETQYF. CDR3 sequence (DNA): TGTGCCAGCAGCCCCCGCGGGGACTACCAAGAGACCCAGTACTTC.

This clonotype was picked up a small number of times. J is TRBJ2-1 and V is TRBV3-1; D remains unclear. CDR3 length: 15 amino acids. Germline lookup yields CDR1 LGHDT and CDR2 YNNKEL (reference sequence). Between the trimmed V and J ends, which lost 6 bases and 0 bases, there was a span of 12 bases. This CDR3 is CASSPTRSSYNEQFF. DNA of the CDR3: TGTGCCAGCAGTCCTACACGGAGCTCCTACAATGAGCAGTTCTTC.

J is TRBJ2-1 and V is TRBV24-1; 15 bases align to TRBD2. Germline CDR1 reads KGHDR; CDR2 reads SFDVKD. Trimming cost V 4 bases and J 6 bases; bases outside gene matches: 12. There are 19 residues in the CDR3. The DNA for the CDR3 is TGTGCCACCAGTGAATCTGCCGGGACTAGCGGGAGGTTTGGCAATGAGCAGTTCTTC. Amino acids: CATSESAGTSGRFGNEQFF.

This rearrangement joins TRBV5-1 to TRBJ2-1; 13 bases are shared with TRBD2. Trimming cost V 3 bases and J 8 bases; bases outside gene matches: 5. This CDR3 contains 15 residues. Germline V gene sequence: CDR1 SGHRS, CDR2 YFSETQ. The CDR3 region is CASSYRTSGSDEQFF. CDR3 DNA: TGCGCCAGCAGCTACCGGACTAGCGGGAGCGATGAGCAGTTCTTC.

The chain is built from TRBV11-2 and TRBJ1-1; 8 positions match TRBD1. CDR1 and CDR2 from the germline V gene are SGHAT and FQNNGV. CDR3 length: 15 residues. Trimming removed 5 bases from V and 4 bases from J; junction bases left unmatched: 9. CDR3 sequence: CASSAGDRGVTEAFF. The CDR3 coding sequence is TGTGCCAGCAGCGCAGGAGACAGGGGTGTCACTGAAGCTTTCTTT.

CDR3: CASSRLAGERETQYF. The CDR3 DNA reads TGTGCCAGCAGCCGACTAGCGGGGGAGCGCGAGACCCAGTACTTC. The chain couples TRBV7-2 to TRBJ2-5, with 12 nucleotides matching TRBD2. This CDR3 has 15 amino acids. Trimming cost V 5 bases and J 5 bases; bases outside gene matches: 6. The V gene's germline CDR1 is SGHTA and CDR2 FQGNSA. Full variable domain (outside the CDR3, taken from reference TRBV7-2 and TRBJ2-5): GAGVSQSPSNKVTEKGKDVELRCDPISGHTALYWYRQSLGQGLEFLIYFQGNSAPDKSGLPSDRFSAERTGGSVSTLTIQRTQQEDSAVYLCASSRLAGERETQYFGPGTRLLVL.

This clonotype was found once. The chain couples TRBV5-1 to TRBJ2-7; D gene ambiguous. Germline CDR1 SGHRS, CDR2 YFSETQ. The length of the CDR3 is 14 residues. Deletions cut 0 bases from V and 1 base from J, with 8 bases between. CDR3 sequence (DNA): TGCGCCAGCAGCTTGGACTTCCTTTCCTACGAGCAGTACTTC. Its protein product is CASSLDFLSYEQYF.

The genes are TRBV20-1 and TRBJ2-5; D is uncertain. The CDR3 loop spans 13 amino acids. Germline assignment: CDR1 DFQATT and CDR2 SNEGSKA (reference sequence). The V gene lost 0 bases and the J gene lost 7 bases, with 12 bases spanning the gap. The chain's CDR3 is CSAREPQRGTQYF. CDR3 nucleotide sequence: TGCAGTGCTAGAGAGCCTCAGCGCGGGACCCAGTACTTC.

The rearrangement uses TRBV14 and TRBJ2-5, with D uncertain. The germline V gene has CDR1 SGHDN and CDR2 FVKESK. The length of the CDR3 is 13 residues. Trimming shortened V by 7 bases and J by 6 bases, and 15 bases separated the two germline ends. The CDR3 nucleotides read TGTGCCAGCACCTCATCACCCGGACAGACCCAGTACTTC. It codes for CASTSSPGQTQYF. The full variable domain, rest sourced from reference TRBV14 and TRBJ2-5, is EAGVTQFPSHSVIEKGQTVTLRCDPISGHDNLYWYRRVMGKEIKFLLHFVKESKQDESGMPNNRFLAERTGGTYSTLKVQPAELEDSGVYFCASTSSPGQTQYFGPGTRLLVL.

V usage is TRBV20-1 and J usage is TRBJ2-3, with unresolved D. In germline, CDR1 is DFQATT, CDR2 SNEGSKA (reference sequence). This CDR3 has 14 amino acids. Deletions cut 1 base from V and 0 bases from J, with 8 bases between. CDR3: CSARAVTSTDTQYF. The DNA for the CDR3 is TGCAGTGCTAGAGCGGTAACTAGCACAGATACGCAGTATTTT.

V usage is TRBV7-9 and J usage is TRBJ2-5; D gene uncertain. Germline CDR1 SEHNR, CDR2 FQNEAQ (reference sequence). The CDR3 has 13 residues. V was clipped by 2 bases and J by 4 bases, with 8 bases between them. The CDR3 DNA reads TGTGCCAGCAGCTTAACGTTTCGAGAGACCCAGTACTTC. This encodes CASSLTFRETQYF.

This clonotype has only one observation. The J gene is TRBJ2-1, the V gene TRBV9; tentatively, D is TRBD2 (6 bases). Germline CDR1 SGDLS, CDR2 YYNGEE. V shed 4 bases and J shed 8 bases, with 13 bases lying between them. The CDR3 totals 13 residues. Here the CDR3 reads CASSLGLYDEQFF. In DNA form, the CDR3 reads TGTGCCAGCAGCCTAGGACTATACGATGAGCAGTTCTTC.

The genes are TRBV15 and TRBJ2-5, with D possibly being TRBD1 (5 bases). Germline V gene data show CDR1 as LNHNV and CDR2 as YYDKDF (reference sequence). The CDR3 is made up of 15 amino acids. Trimming took 3 bases from V and 0 from J, leaving 11 bases between them. The DNA of the CDR3 is TGTGCCACCAGCAGGGCAGGGTTGTACCAAGAGACCCAGTACTTC. Protein: CATSRAGLYQETQYF.